The source of this TCR beta chain is a study of shared T cell receptors in the human thymus (dated by TCRdb to the early 2020s). For the study in its entirety: The study examined how the human thymus generates shared, self-reactive T-cell receptor alpha chains.

This clone was observed a handful of times. Its antigen has not been determined. Base quality data are lacking; no much larger clone is found one base away. Between the V and J ends, shortened by 1 base and 1 base respectively, the junction contains 13 bases. CDR3 length: 16 amino acids, cysteine to phenylalanine. Only the CDR3 region is kept as DNA, spanning 48 bases read in frame from base 1. CDR1 and CDR2 (SGHAT, FQNNGV) derive from the germline V gene. The library was made by the immunoSEQ multiplex PCR assay. Sourced from immuneACCESS, this table was stored by TCRdb with only in-frame sequences that have V and J called. A share of the clones is absent; for the studies checked, an unresolved V gene accounts for under half, and the remainder has no known explanation. Across this sample there are 540,000 or so clones, with about four fifths seen only once. The top ten clones comprise more than 0.01% of the sample.

These data also featured in a second study, about human thymus T cells. The second study, in turn, reports: Immunologically healthy infants undergoing open corrective cardiac surgery for congenital heart defects in Finland were used as donors. Thymus tissue was obtained as surgical resects removed during corrective cardiac surgery. Biased V and J gene segment usage appeared to be present in both thymic and peripheral blood repertoires. The related research reported highly overlapping thymic TCR repertoires among unrelated individuals. TCR alpha and beta repertoires from roughly eight infant thymus samples and four related peripheral blood samples were characterized in the study. The cohort included more than 5 male and a couple of female infants, with donor ages spanning 7 to 244 days. Thymocytes were freed from the tissue by mechanical means and kept at -70 degrees C as pellets of roughly 9-33 million cells. A QIAsymphony instrument was used to extract genomic DNA from the frozen cell pellets. Using the immunoSEQ multiplex PCR assay, the TCRB and TCRAD loci were amplified from a standardized quantity of quality-controlled genomic DNA. The amplicons covered the V(D)J region and were long enough to include the CDR3 and to identify the V and J genes. Amplicon sequencing was performed on an Illumina platform through the commercial immunoSEQ service. Primer bias and sequencing errors were corrected using previously described methods, and TCRAD and TCRB definitions followed the IMGT database. immunoSEQ Analyzer 3.0 and VDJTools were used for repertoire analysis, which covered basic statistics, V/J segment usage, diversity estimates, rarefaction and pairwise overlap. Diversity was estimated using the Chao1, ChaoE, Efron-Thisted, Shannon and inverse Simpson indices, and was also estimated on datasets down-sampled to the size of the smallest sample. Repertoire overlap used strict matching of CDR3 nucleotide sequence, V gene and J gene, with Jaccard-based multidimensional scaling clustering. Thymus samples yielded on average approximately 840,000 unique TCRB clonotypes, compared with 80,000 to 85,000 from blood samples.

This chain joins TRBV11-2 to TRBJ1-1; the D gene is not confidently resolved. Sample: thymocytes. This receptor was taken from a boy under two years old with a congenital heart defect. Donor details come from another sample of the same person, matched by shared clones. The CDR3 protein is CASSLGVAWANTEAFF. The sequence in DNA is TGTGCCAGCAGCTTAGGCGTGGCCTGGGCGAACACTGAAGCTTTCTTT.